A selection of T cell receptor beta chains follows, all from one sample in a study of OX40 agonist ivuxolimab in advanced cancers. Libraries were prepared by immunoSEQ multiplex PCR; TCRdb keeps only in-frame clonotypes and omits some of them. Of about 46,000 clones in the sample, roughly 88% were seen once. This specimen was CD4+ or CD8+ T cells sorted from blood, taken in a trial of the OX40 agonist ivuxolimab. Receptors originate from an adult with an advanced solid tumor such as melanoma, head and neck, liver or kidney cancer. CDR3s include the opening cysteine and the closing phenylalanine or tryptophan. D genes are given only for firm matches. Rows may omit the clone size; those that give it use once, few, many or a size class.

cdr3_nt: TGTGCCACCCATCAGGGGCCCCTATCACCCCTCCACTTT; cdr3_aa: CATHQGPLSPLHF; j_call: TRBJ1-6; v_call: TRBV6-1; d_call: .; clone_size: .
cdr3_nt: TGTGCCAGTACTGGGACAGCTAATCAGCCCCAGCATTTT; cdr3_aa: CASTGTANQPQHF; j_call: TRBJ1-5; v_call: TRBV19; d_call: TRBD1; clone_size: .
cdr3_nt: TGTGCCAGCAGCTCGGCGGGGGCCCTCACAGATACGCAGTATTTT; cdr3_aa: CASSSAGALTDTQYF; j_call: TRBJ2-3; v_call: TRBV5-4; d_call: .; clone_size: .
cdr3_nt: TGTGCCAGCATACTAGCGGGACCCTTAAACACCGGGGAGCTGTTTTTT; cdr3_aa: CASILAGPLNTGELFF; j_call: TRBJ2-2; v_call: TRBV7-9; d_call: TRBD2; clone_size: few
cdr3_nt: TGCGCCAGCAGCCAGACTAGCGGTGGGAGTTACGAGCAGTACTTC; cdr3_aa: CASSQTSGGSYEQYF; j_call: TRBJ2-7; v_call: TRBV4-1; d_call: TRBD2; clone_size: .
cdr3_nt: TGTGCCAGCAGCCCAGCGGGTGGGGGGCCAGTCTATGGCTACACCTTC; cdr3_aa: CASSPAGGGPVYGYTF; j_call: TRBJ1-2; v_call: TRBV7-2; d_call: .; clone_size: .
cdr3_nt: TGTGCCAGCAGACCTCAGGGGGCTAGGAACTATGGCTACACCTTC; cdr3_aa: CASRPQGARNYGYTF; j_call: TRBJ1-2; v_call: TRBV6-5; d_call: TRBD1; clone_size: .
cdr3_nt: TGTGCCTGGAGTGCCTCCGGGACTAGCGGGAGTGATACGCAGTATTTT; cdr3_aa: CAWSASGTSGSDTQYF; j_call: TRBJ2-3; v_call: TRBV30; d_call: TRBD2; clone_size: .
cdr3_nt: TGTGCCAGCAGCTCCGGACAGGGGATCAATGGCTACACCTTC; cdr3_aa: CASSSGQGINGYTF; j_call: TRBJ1-2; v_call: TRBV7-9; d_call: TRBD1; clone_size: .
cdr3_nt: TGCGCCAGCAGCCAAGAGGGACAGGGCGGCACAGATACGCAGTATTTT; cdr3_aa: CASSQEGQGGTDTQYF; j_call: TRBJ2-3; v_call: TRBV4-3; d_call: TRBD1; clone_size: .
cdr3_nt: TGTGCCAGCAGCAGGGCAGGGGGTGACTATGGCTACACCTTC; cdr3_aa: CASSRAGGDYGYTF; j_call: TRBJ1-2; v_call: TRBV7-2; d_call: TRBD1; clone_size: few
cdr3_nt: TGTGCCAGCTCACCTGGGACAGGGGGCGCGATAAATCAGCCCCAGCATTTT; cdr3_aa: CASSPGTGGAINQPQHF; j_call: TRBJ1-5; v_call: TRBV18; d_call: TRBD1; clone_size: .
cdr3_nt: TGTGCCACCAGCAGAGGAGGGGATACGCAGTATTTT; cdr3_aa: CATSRGGDTQYF; j_call: TRBJ2-3; v_call: TRBV15; d_call: .; clone_size: .
cdr3_nt: TGTGCCAGCAGCTTAGCACGGGGAGAGACCCAGTACTTC; cdr3_aa: CASSLARGETQYF; j_call: TRBJ2-5; v_call: TRBV7-8; d_call: .; clone_size: .
cdr3_nt: TGTGCCAGCAGCCCCCAATTTGGCGGGGGGGCCGTAGATACGCAGTATTTT; cdr3_aa: CASSPQFGGGAVDTQYF; j_call: TRBJ2-3; v_call: TRBV11-2; d_call: TRBD2; clone_size: .
cdr3_nt: TGTGCCACTCCTCTGGAAATTGAGCAGTTCTTC; cdr3_aa: CATPLEIEQFF; j_call: TRBJ2-1; v_call: TRBV21-1; d_call: .; clone_size: .
cdr3_nt: TGTGCCAGCTGGGGTGGCGGCTCCTACGAGCAGTACTTC; cdr3_aa: CASWGGGSYEQYF; j_call: TRBJ2-7; v_call: TRBV5-6; d_call: .; clone_size: .
cdr3_nt: TGCGCCAGCACCCGGACAGGGTTCACAGATACGCAGTATTTT; cdr3_aa: CASTRTGFTDTQYF; j_call: TRBJ2-3; v_call: TRBV5-1; d_call: TRBD1; clone_size: .
cdr3_nt: TGTGCCAGCGCCCTATTCGGGGCAGTGTCCTACGAGCAGTACTTC; cdr3_aa: CASALFGAVSYEQYF; j_call: TRBJ2-7; v_call: TRBV7-9; d_call: .; clone_size: once
cdr3_nt: TGCGCCAGCAGCCAAGATCAGGGGGAGCTGTTTTTT; cdr3_aa: CASSQDQGELFF; j_call: TRBJ2-2; v_call: TRBV4-1; d_call: .; clone_size: .
cdr3_nt: TGTGCCAGCAGCGACCCCCTAATGAACACCGGGGAGCTGTTTTTT; cdr3_aa: CASSDPLMNTGELFF; j_call: TRBJ2-2; v_call: TRBV9; d_call: .; clone_size: .
cdr3_nt: TGCGCCAGCAGCCTAGCGGGGGGATCAGAGACCCAGTACTTC; cdr3_aa: CASSLAGGSETQYF; j_call: TRBJ2-5; v_call: TRBV5-1; d_call: TRBD2; clone_size: .
cdr3_nt: TGTGCCAGTAGGGGACAGGGGGCGAAAAGTGAGCAGTTCTTC; cdr3_aa: CASRGQGAKSEQFF; j_call: TRBJ2-1; v_call: TRBV11-2; d_call: TRBD1; clone_size: .
cdr3_nt: TGTGCCAGCAGCTTAGGTCCCCCGGGACAGCTCTATGGCTACACCTTC; cdr3_aa: CASSLGPPGQLYGYTF; j_call: TRBJ1-2; v_call: TRBV7-6; d_call: TRBD1; clone_size: medium-sized
cdr3_nt: TGTGCCAGCAGCTCTCAGAGTACTGGCTTATCACCCCTCCACTTT; cdr3_aa: CASSSQSTGLSPLHF; j_call: TRBJ1-6; v_call: TRBV7-8; d_call: .; clone_size: .
cdr3_nt: TGTGCCAGCAGTTACTCGATTGAGGATACGAACACTGAAGCTTTCTTT; cdr3_aa: CASSYSIEDTNTEAFF; j_call: TRBJ1-1; v_call: TRBV6-5; d_call: .; clone_size: .
cdr3_nt: TGTGCCAGCAGCTTAGGTAGCGGGGGTAGCACAGATACGCAGTATTTT; cdr3_aa: CASSLGSGGSTDTQYF; j_call: TRBJ2-3; v_call: TRBV5-5; d_call: TRBD2; clone_size: .
cdr3_nt: TGCAGCGTTGAAACGCGGGATGGGGCCAACGTCCTGACTTTC; cdr3_aa: CSVETRDGANVLTF; j_call: TRBJ2-6; v_call: TRBV29-1; d_call: .; clone_size: .
cdr3_nt: TGTGCCAGCAGCTCCCGGGTCCTTACCGGGGAGCTGTTTTTT; cdr3_aa: CASSSRVLTGELFF; j_call: TRBJ2-2; v_call: TRBV11-1; d_call: .; clone_size: .
cdr3_nt: TGTGCCAGCATACGAGGTCCAGATACGCAGTATTTT; cdr3_aa: CASIRGPDTQYF; j_call: TRBJ2-3; v_call: TRBV7-2; d_call: .; clone_size: .
cdr3_nt: TGCGCCAGCAGCTTGGGGAGTTTTACGGGAGGAGGCACAGATACGCAGTATTTT; cdr3_aa: CASSLGSFTGGGTDTQYF; j_call: TRBJ2-3; v_call: TRBV5-1; d_call: TRBD2; clone_size: .
cdr3_nt: TGCGCCAGCAGCCCCTCGCCAGGGCCCTCCTACGAGCAGTACTTC; cdr3_aa: CASSPSPGPSYEQYF; j_call: TRBJ2-7; v_call: TRBV4-1; d_call: .; clone_size: .
cdr3_nt: TGTGCCAGTAGTATCCAGGGGGGCCTCTACGAGCAGTACTTC; cdr3_aa: CASSIQGGLYEQYF; j_call: TRBJ2-7; v_call: TRBV19; d_call: .; clone_size: .
cdr3_nt: TGCGCCAGCAGCTTGAAAGGCGAGCAGTACTTC; cdr3_aa: CASSLKGEQYF; j_call: TRBJ2-7; v_call: TRBV5-1; d_call: .; clone_size: .
cdr3_nt: TGTGCCAGCAGCCTCGGGACCGGTAATGAGCAGTTCTTC; cdr3_aa: CASSLGTGNEQFF; j_call: TRBJ2-1; v_call: TRBV14; d_call: .; clone_size: .
cdr3_nt: TGTGCCAGTTCGTTCTCTAGCGGCGAGCAGTACTTC; cdr3_aa: CASSFSSGEQYF; j_call: TRBJ2-7; v_call: TRBV19; d_call: TRBD2; clone_size: .
cdr3_nt: TGTGCCAGCAGCCGACAGGGAGGCCAAGAGACCCAGTACTTC; cdr3_aa: CASSRQGGQETQYF; j_call: TRBJ2-5; v_call: TRBV9; d_call: .; clone_size: .
cdr3_nt: TGTGCCTGGATCCCCGCAGGGACAGGGAACAATCAGCCCCAGCATTTT; cdr3_aa: CAWIPAGTGNNQPQHF; j_call: TRBJ1-5; v_call: TRBV30; d_call: TRBD1; clone_size: .
cdr3_nt: TGTGCCAGTAGTAACCGGGACGCCCGGTATGGCTACACCTTC; cdr3_aa: CASSNRDARYGYTF; j_call: TRBJ1-2; v_call: TRBV19; d_call: .; clone_size: .
cdr3_nt: TGTGCCAGCAGCTGGGGGTGGGAGACCCAGTACTTC; cdr3_aa: CASSWGWETQYF; j_call: TRBJ2-5; v_call: TRBV2; d_call: .; clone_size: .
cdr3_nt: TGTGCCAGAGGCCGGCCCACCTACGAGCAGTACTTC; cdr3_aa: CARGRPTYEQYF; j_call: TRBJ2-7; v_call: TRBV2; d_call: .; clone_size: .
cdr3_nt: TGTGCCAGCAGCTTTCGGACAGGGTACGAGCAGTACTTC; cdr3_aa: CASSFRTGYEQYF; j_call: TRBJ2-7; v_call: TRBV27; d_call: TRBD1; clone_size: .
cdr3_nt: TGTGCCAGCAGCACAGGGACAGGGGAAAACTATGGCTACACCTTC; cdr3_aa: CASSTGTGENYGYTF; j_call: TRBJ1-2; v_call: TRBV7-8; d_call: TRBD1; clone_size: .
cdr3_nt: TGTGCCAGCAGTGACTTCGGGGCCAGCACCGGGGAGCTGTTTTTT; cdr3_aa: CASSDFGASTGELFF; j_call: TRBJ2-2; v_call: TRBV25-1; d_call: .; clone_size: .
cdr3_nt: TGCGCCAGCAGCTGGGGGAGCCCCTCCTACGAGCAGTACTTC; cdr3_aa: CASSWGSPSYEQYF; j_call: TRBJ2-7; v_call: TRBV5-1; d_call: .; clone_size: .
cdr3_nt: TGCGCCAGCAGAGTGGAGATACTGAACACTGAAGCTTTCTTT; cdr3_aa: CASRVEILNTEAFF; j_call: TRBJ1-1; v_call: TRBV5-1; d_call: .; clone_size: .
cdr3_nt: TGCAGCGTTCCGAAGTTGACAGGGGACGAGCAGTACTTC; cdr3_aa: CSVPKLTGDEQYF; j_call: TRBJ2-7; v_call: TRBV29-1; d_call: TRBD1; clone_size: .
cdr3_nt: TGTGCCAGCAGATATGATTTCTCCTACGAGCAGTACTTC; cdr3_aa: CASRYDFSYEQYF; j_call: TRBJ2-7; v_call: TRBV11-2; d_call: .; clone_size: .